A selection of T cell receptor beta chains follows, all from one sample in a study of TIL therapy for anti-PD-1-resistant metastatic lung cancer. Some clones are missing from TCRdb's copy, which holds only in-frame ones; the method was immunoSEQ multiplex PCR. In the table there are around 100,000 clones, roughly 65% of which are singletons. Sequences were derived from tumor tissue, sampled at baseline. Receptor source: a person aged 25-85 years with non-small cell lung cancer. The CDR3 runs from the conserved cysteine through the conserved F or W. The D gene is left open where the match is weak.

cdr3_length d_call j_call v_call cdr3_aa
13 TRBD1 TRBJ1-2 TRBV27 CASSPRTGLGYTF
17 NA TRBJ1-4 TRBV13 CASSQWGAIPTNEKLFF
15 NA TRBJ2-3 TRBV4-1 CASSQDGASTDTQYF
14 NA TRBJ2-1 TRBV28 CAILEGSSYNEQFF
15 TRBD2 TRBJ2-7 TRBV18 CASSPGGGAIGEQYF
14 TRBD1 TRBJ1-2 TRBV11-2 CASSPRGADSGYTF
13 NA TRBJ1-1 TRBV7-6 CASSLAPRAEAFF
14 NA TRBJ1-5 TRBV28 CASSSGIGNQPQHF
13 NA TRBJ1-4 TRBV2 CASSDRLNEKLFF
14 NA TRBJ2-2 TRBV4-1 CASSQGQLTGELFF
14 NA TRBJ2-7 TRBV7-2 CASSQTTGSYEQYF
15 NA TRBJ2-1 TRBV4-1 CASSLSGRTYNEQFF
14 TRBD1 TRBJ2-5 TRBV18 CASSLRTGDETQYF
16 TRBD2 TRBJ2-5 TRBV6-6 CASSSGLAGVFETQYF
14 NA TRBJ1-2 TRBV19 CASSQVSTNYGYTF
14 TRBD2 TRBJ2-1 TRBV30 CAWKLAGRNNEQFF
16 TRBD2 TRBJ2-2 TRBV18 CASSNGLARDGGELFF
15 NA TRBJ2-3 TRBV19 CASSPDFPSTDTQYF
15 NA TRBJ1-2 TRBV7-6 CASSSGGRRDYGYTF
13 NA TRBJ1-1 TRBV11-2 CASSQGDRTEAFF
14 NA TRBJ2-1 TRBV3-1/TRBV3-2 CASSLGLVNNEQFF
13 NA TRBJ1-2 TRBV30 CAWSVGGPWSYTF
18 TRBD1 TRBJ2-3 TRBV7-2 CASSVRDRAYRGTDTQYF
14 NA TRBJ1-1 TRBV28 CASTNHKTNTEAFF
13 NA TRBJ1-5 TRBV7-3 CASSFGPRQPQHF
17 TRBD1 TRBJ2-7 TRBV7-9 CASSLVVGTGGSHEQYF
15 TRBD1 TRBJ2-7 TRBV18 CASSPPGQGAYEQYF
14 NA TRBJ1-2 TRBV5-1 CASSLQGPGYGYTF
13 TRBD1 TRBJ1-2 TRBV6-6 CASRPGTAYGYTF
14 TRBD1 TRBJ2-3 TRBV11-2 CASSVGQGSDTQYF
17 TRBD2 TRBJ2-7 TRBV4-2 CASSQRRLAGVSYEQYF
15 NA TRBJ1-3 TRBV9 CASSADLGWGNTIYF
13 NA TRBJ2-1 TRBV7-3 CASSPRGDGEQFF
16 NA TRBJ2-7 TRBV3-1/TRBV3-2 CASSHLLAAGRYEQYF
15 NA TRBJ2-1 TRBV5-1 CASSFDRSSYNEQFF
13 NA TRBJ2-1 TRBV7-3 CASSTRAANEQFF
14 NA TRBJ2-7 TRBV4-1 CASSQGASVDEQYF